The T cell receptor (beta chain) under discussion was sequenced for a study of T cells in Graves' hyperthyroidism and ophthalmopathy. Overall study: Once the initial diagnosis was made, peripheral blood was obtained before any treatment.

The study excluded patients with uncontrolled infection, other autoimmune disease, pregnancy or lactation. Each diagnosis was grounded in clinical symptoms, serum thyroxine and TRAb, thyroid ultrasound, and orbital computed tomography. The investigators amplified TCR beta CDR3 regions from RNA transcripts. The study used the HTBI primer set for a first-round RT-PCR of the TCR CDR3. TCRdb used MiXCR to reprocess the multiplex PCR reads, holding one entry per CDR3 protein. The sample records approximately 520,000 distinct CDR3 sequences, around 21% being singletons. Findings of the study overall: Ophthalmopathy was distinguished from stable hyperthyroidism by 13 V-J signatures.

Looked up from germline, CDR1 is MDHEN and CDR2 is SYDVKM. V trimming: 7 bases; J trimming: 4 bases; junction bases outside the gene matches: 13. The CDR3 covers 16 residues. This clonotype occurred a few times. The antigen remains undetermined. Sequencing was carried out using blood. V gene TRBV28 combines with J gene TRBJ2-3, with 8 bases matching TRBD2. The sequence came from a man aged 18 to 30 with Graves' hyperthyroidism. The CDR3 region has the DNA TGTGCCAGCACCTTGAAGGCGGGGGGCGTCGCAGATACGCAGTATTTT. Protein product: CASTLKAGGVADTQYF.